The entry below describes one T cell receptor beta chain. Its binding antigen is unknown. One base away there is no much larger clone; base qualities are not given. This entry is derived from a study of T cell repertoires in ileal Crohn's disease (dated by TCRdb to between 2019 and 2020). Background for the entire study: At the time of surgery, roughly 40% of patients were active smokers, and the median duration of disease was approximately eight years. MI samples were biopsies from the proximal margin of the surgical specimen. About half of the patients received postoperative therapy: some 12 received thiopurines and 15 to 20 received anti-TNF agents. The study was conducted in parallel with a multicentre cohort built to find predictors of early endoscopic recurrence after ileocolonic resection. The TCR repertoire was analysed in about 60 patients with Crohn's disease drawn from a prospective multicentre cohort. Endoscopic postoperative recurrence was defined by a Rutgeerts score above i0. A total of roughly 170 mucosal samples from around 50 patients were sequenced, with samples obtained at several locations on the surgical specimen and at postoperative endoscopy. For commercial TCRB immunosequencing, five hundred nanograms of biopsy DNA were submitted for each sample. Every patient underwent surgery because of a complication, which was stricturing disease in around 60% and penetrating disease in around 39%. The paper's findings and limits, for the study overall: Endoscopic recurrence was linked to a higher percentage of high-frequency clones at surgery, and recurrence occurred in every patient whose clonality exceeded 26.8% (18/57). More high-frequency clones were carried by sorted CD8 T cells than by CD4 T cells, suggesting that mucosal expansions were mainly CD8. A significantly higher proportion of clonal expansions was observed in active smokers at surgery than in non-smokers (about 25% vs 20%, p=0.02). Only a subgroup of patients, of unstated size, had their mucosal CD4 and CD8 T cells sorted and sequenced.

V and J are truncated by 6 bases and 6 bases respectively, leaving an intervening sequence of 11 bases. CDR1 and CDR2 (WSHSY, SAAADI) derive from the germline V gene. The CDR3 holds 12 amino acids from the cysteine to the phenylalanine. CDR3 DNA is the only sequence kept; it has 36 bases, read in frame from the first base. Library method: the immunoSEQ multiplex PCR assay. A two-step, amplification bias-controlled multiplex PCR was used by Adaptive Biotechnology to amplify CDR3 regions from genomic DNA. In the first PCR, primers covered every V and J gene segment, and in the second PCR, barcodes and Illumina adapters were added. An Illumina instrument was used to sequence the CDR3 libraries. Concerning the study's data processing: The analysis used both the pipelines supplied by the vendor and custom analysis of the raw data in R/Bioconductor with R version 3.3.0. Clonality, which ranges from 0 to 1, was calculated as the inverse of the normalised Shannon entropy across all productive clones. The repertoire share taken up by the top 100 clones defined high-frequency clones, and only clones that passed a 95% confidence test were kept. Repertoire diversity was measured with the Simpson index, and overlap between samples was measured with the Morisita-Horn index. Held by TCRdb, this immuneACCESS table contains in-frame sequences only and omits some clones. Under half of the omission traces to an unresolved V gene where checked; the cause of the rest is unknown. The DNA gave D and trimming, while V, J and clone size come from that table. The sample table shows 7,500 or so clones, and around four fifths are seen once. The ten largest clones take up under 35% of the sample.

Explained via the paper, the time point label denotes: proximal margin of the surgical specimen (macroscopically non-inflamed). To be eligible, patients had to be adults with ileal or ileocolonic Crohn's disease and an indication for ileocolonic resection. Whole ileal mucosal biopsies were stored frozen at -80°C before DNA extraction. Genomic DNA was isolated from frozen whole biopsies using a TRizol-based method, and the DNA was quantified with a NanoDrop 2000 spectrophotometer. The V gene is TRBV10-2 and the J gene is TRBJ1-1; TRBD1 is possibly the D segment (5 matching bases). This TCR came from an adult with Crohn's disease. The sample comprised ileal tissue. The CDR3 amino acid sequence is: CASSGGEAEAFF. DNA sequence: TGCGCCAGCAGCGGGGGGGAGGCTGAAGCTTTCTTT.